This T cell receptor (beta chain) was retrieved from a study of T cell repertoires in cytomegalovirus infection. Study-wide background: Recently identified HLA-C-restricted CMV epitopes were among the peptides used.

Each CDR3 protein gets one entry after TCRdb re-called the reads with MiXCR. The sample consists of approximately 990,000 distinct CDR3 sequences, 25% to 40% of them appearing once. Regarding this clonotype: Its antigen is currently unknown.

Germline CDR1 is SEHNR and CDR2 is FQNEAQ (reference sequence). Germline trimming cut 1 base from V and 5 bases from J; bases unmatched to any gene: 5. The CDR3 contains 14 residues. The source was cultured CD8+ T cells from PBMCs, collected from culture after CMV antigen stimulation. V and J are TRBV7-9 and TRBJ2-7; 7 bases are a match to TRBD1. The source of this sequence is a human donor in good health (CMV status not recorded). Some clones in this sample may be carry-over from other donors' samples. CDR3 protein: CASSLGQGRHEQYV. The DNA for the CDR3 is TGTGCCAGCAGCTTAGGACAGGGCCGCCACGAGCAGTACGTC.